These 13 T cell receptor beta chains came from one sample sequenced in a study of response to subunit inactivated influenza vaccine. TCRdb analysed the RT-PCR reads with MiXCR anew, one entry per CDR3 protein. The sample has 800,000 to 1,000,000 distinct CDR3 sequences, around 20% seen once; the top ten hold more than 8.5%. The sequenced sample was PBMCs from blood, obtained more than 4 days after vaccination. Every receptor here comes from a man aged 50 to 60 who received an inactivated influenza vaccine.

V usage is TRBV15 and J usage is TRBJ2-7; D tentatively reads TRBD1 or TRBD2 (5 bases each). The CDR3 loop spans 16 amino acids. V dropped 0 bases and J dropped 1 base, with 13 bases sitting between them. Per germline, CDR1 LNHNV and CDR2 YYDKDF (reference sequence). In DNA, the CDR3 is TGTGCCACCAGCAGAGATTCGGGGCCTCTTTCCTACGAGCAGTACTTC. Protein: CATSRDSGPLSYEQYF.

About this clonotype: This sequence may be a read error, since a much larger clone differs from it by one base. This rearrangement joins TRBV18 to TRBJ2-7; TRBD1 matches at 9 bases. The CDR3 consists of 14 residues. The V gene end was trimmed by 3 bases and the J gene end by 5 bases; junction bases not matched to a gene: 5. In germline, CDR1 is KGHSH, CDR2 LQKENI. The CDR3 is CASSPRDRAHEQYF. CDR3 DNA: TGTGCCAGCTCACCCCGGGACAGGGCCCACGAGCAGTACTTC.

This clonotype has ten or more counts. The V and J genes are TRBV3-1 and TRBJ1-6; D gene unclear. CDR1 LGHDT and CDR2 YNNKEL come from the germline V gene (reference sequence). The CDR3 runs to 14 residues. Trimming removed 2 bases at V and 7 bases at J, with 9 bases between. CDR3 nucleotide sequence: TGTGCCAGCAGCCAAAGAAGGGTAAATTCACCCCTCCACTTT. Translation gives CASSQRRVNSPLHF. Using reference TRBV3-1 and TRBJ1-6 for the parts outside the CDR3, the full variable domain is DTAVSQTPKYLVTQMGNDKSIKCEQNLGHDTMYWYKQDSKKFLKIMFSYNNKELIINETVPNRFSPKSPDKAHLNLHINSLELGDSAVYFCASSQRRVNSPLHFGNGTRLTVT.

This clonotype was counted at least ten times. Compared with germline, one end of the junction differs, possibly owing to a read error. This sequence joins TRBV12-3 or TRBV12-4 and TRBJ1-1, with D hard to call. CDR3 length: 14 amino acids. This CDR3 is CASRRTGMNTEAFF. The CDR3 DNA is TGCGCCAGCAGGAGGACGGGGATGAACACTGAAGCTTTCTTT.

The V call is TRBV2, the J call TRBJ2-7; D is possibly TRBD1 (6 bases). Germline-derived CDR1 and CDR2 are SNHLY and FYNNEI. With 1 base removed from V and 6 bases from J, the gap between germline ends came to 13 bases. This CDR3 spans 14 amino acids. In DNA, the CDR3 is TGTGCCAGCAGTGAAGAGGCAGGGGTGGTCGAGCAGTACTTC. Protein: CASSEEAGVVEQYF. Using reference TRBV2 and TRBJ2-7 for the parts outside the CDR3, the full variable domain is EPEVTQTPSHQVTQMGQEVILRCVPISNHLYFYWYRQILGQKVEFLVSFYNNEISEKSEIFDDQFSVERPDGSNFTLKIRSTKLEDSAMYFCASSEEAGVVEQYFGPGTRLTVT.

In its sample, this clonotype was seen a few times. V and J are TRBV20-1 and TRBJ1-1; D ambiguous. In germline, CDR1 is DFQATT, CDR2 SNEGSKA (reference sequence). Trimming shortened V by 3 bases and J by 6 bases, and 17 bases separated the two germline ends. CDR3 length: 14 amino acids. The CDR3 coding sequence is TGCAGTGCTAGTGCGGGTTCTATGACTTCTGAAGCTTTCTTT. This encodes CSASAGSMTSEAFF.

This clonotype has at least ten counts. This chain connects TRBV15 to TRBJ2-3, with 10 bases identical to TRBD2. J lost 4 bases, V lost 1 base, and 5 bases had no gene match. CDR1 LNHNV and CDR2 YYDKDF come from the germline V gene (reference sequence). This CDR3 comprises 16 residues. CDR3 nucleotides: TGTGCCACCAGCAGAGGGCTAGCGGGAGAAGCAGATACGCAGTATTTT. Translated, it gives CATSRGLAGEADTQYF.

In its sample, this clonotype was seen many times. This chain uses TRBV20-1 with TRBJ2-3; 9 bases match TRBD1. Germline V gene lookup returns CDR1 DFQATT and CDR2 SNEGSKA (reference sequence). There are 15 residues in the CDR3. V shed 5 bases, J shed 2 bases, and the junction held 8 bases outside the gene matches. CDR3 nucleotides: TGCAGTGCTCGCGGGGACAGGGATTACACAGATACGCAGTATTTT. This translates into CSARGDRDYTDTQYF.

The chain uses TRBV25-1 and TRBJ2-2; D is perhaps TRBD1 (5 bases). Germline V gene data show CDR1 as MGHDK and CDR2 as SYGVNS. The germline V and J ends were trimmed by 5 bases and 4 bases, with 14 bases remaining between them. This CDR3 spans 15 amino acids. CDR3 nucleotide sequence: TGTGCCAGCAGTTTGAAGGGGCCTGTCACCGGGGAGCTGTTTTTT. Residues: CASSLKGPVTGELFF.

The genes are TRBV9 and TRBJ1-6; D may be TRBD1 (5 bases). V lost 0 bases and J lost 9, with 10 bases in between. Germline values: CDR1 SGDLS, CDR2 YYNGEE. This CDR3 spans 14 amino acids. The CDR3 protein is CASSVVGTGSPLHF. Here the CDR3 DNA reads TGTGCCAGCAGCGTAGTGGGGACGGGTTCACCCCTCCACTTT.

V is TRBV28 and J is TRBJ2-2; no definite D call. CDR1 is MDHEN, CDR2 SYDVKM, per germline. V was clipped by 2 bases and J by 4 bases, with 5 bases between them. The CDR3 is made up of 13 amino acids. The CDR3 loop is CASSLMLTGELFF. The CDR3 DNA sequence: TGTGCCAGCAGTTTAATGCTCACCGGGGAGCTGTTTTTT.

The genes are TRBV11-2 and TRBJ2-3; perhaps D is TRBD1 or TRBD2 (5 bases each). Looked up from germline, CDR1 is SGHAT and CDR2 is FQNNGV. The CDR3 length is 13 residues. Trimming pared 6 bases from V and 4 bases from J, leaving 11 bases between. The CDR3 protein is CASRLVGADTQYF. The CDR3 nucleotides are TGTGCCAGCAGACTGGTGGGGGCAGATACGCAGTATTTT.

This clonotype was seen repeatedly, ten times or more. The chain joins TRBV12-3 or TRBV12-4 to TRBJ2-1; possibly TRBD1 or TRBD2 for D (6 bases each). The CDR3 extends over 16 amino acids. V dropped 3 bases and J dropped 2 bases, with 14 bases sitting between them. CDR3 amino acids: CASSFPGERAYNEQFF. CDR3 coding DNA: TGTGCCAGCAGTTTCCCAGGGGAGCGGGCCTACAATGAGCAGTTCTTC.